The 19 T cell receptor beta chains in this list originate from one sample, sequenced in a study of T cells in Graves' hyperthyroidism and ophthalmopathy. Amplified TCR beta CDR3 regions came from RNA transcripts. The HTBI primer set served for first-round RT-PCR of the TCR CDR3. TCRdb reanalysed the multiplex PCR reads using MiXCR and keeps one entry per CDR3 protein. Among 250,000 to 300,000 distinct CDR3 sequences listed, roughly 13% were seen once. Sequencing was carried out using blood. Receptor source: a woman between 35 and 50 years old with Graves' hyperthyroidism.

This clonotype has ten or more counts. The chain employs TRBV7-9 and TRBJ2-3; D gene ambiguous. CDR1 and CDR2 from the germline V gene are SEHNR and FQNEAQ (reference sequence). The V gene lost 2 bases and the J gene lost 6 bases, with 18 bases spanning the gap. The CDR3 is 16 amino acids. CDR3 sequence (DNA): TGTGCCAGCAGCTTAACACCGGGCGGACCTGAGGATACGCAGTATTTT. Encoded protein: CASSLTPGGPEDTQYF.

This clonotype turned up a few times. This sequence joins TRBV5-8 and TRBJ2-5; 8 bases agree with TRBD2. Losses at the gene ends were 4 bases for V and 5 bases for J; bases not matched to a gene: 10. Germline CDR1 SGHTS, CDR2 YDEGEE. CDR3 length: 15 amino acids. As DNA, the CDR3 is TGTGCCAGCAGCCGGGGGGGAGGGCCAGGGGAGACCCAGTACTTC. Amino acids: CASSRGGGPGETQYF.

In its sample, this clonotype was seen many times. The chain carries TRBV11-1 and TRBJ2-7; D possibly corresponds to TRBD2 (5 bases). This CDR3 contains 14 residues. V was clipped by 4 bases and J by 1 base, with 11 bases between them. Looked up from germline, CDR1 is SGHAT and CDR2 is FQDESV (reference sequence). DNA of the CDR3: TGTGCCAGCAGCTCGACACTAGTTTCCTACGAGCAGTACTTC. Translated: CASSSTLVSYEQYF.

This clonotype was counted only a few times. The chain links TRBV20-1 to TRBJ2-7; TRBD1 agrees at 7 bases. Germline V gene data show CDR1 as DFQATT and CDR2 as SNEGSKA (reference sequence). The CDR3 extends over 18 amino acids. V was clipped by 1 base and J by 5 bases; unmatched bases: 20. The CDR3 region is CSARVNDYGRTGRHEQYF. As DNA, the CDR3 is TGCAGTGCTAGAGTGAACGACTACGGACGGACAGGCCGACACGAGCAGTACTTC.

This clonotype was recorded many times. The J gene is TRBJ2-1, the V gene TRBV11-2, with a possible D match to TRBD1 (6 bases). V lost 5 bases and J 5 bases, leaving 13 bases between the germline ends. The germline gives CDR1 SGHAT, CDR2 FQNNGV. This CDR3 has 14 amino acids. This CDR3 reads CASSARQAHNEQFF. In nucleotides, the CDR3 is TGTGCCAGCAGCGCCCGACAGGCGCACAATGAGCAGTTCTTC.

In this sample, this clonotype turned up a few times. A much larger clonotype is one base distant, so this may be a read error. Because the CDR3 is missing its conserved closing phenylalanine or tryptophan, this is likely a read error. The rearrangement links TRBV11-3 to TRBJ1-2; tentative D call: TRBD1 (5 bases). The CDR3 covers 13 residues. The V gene lost 5 bases and the J gene lost 8 bases, with 15 bases spanning the gap. CDR1 and CDR2 from the germline V gene are SGHNT and YENEEA. The chain's CDR3 is CASSRPGTEGYTL. Written as DNA, the CDR3 is TGTGCCAGCAGCCGTCCCGGGACTGAGGGCTACACCCTC.

This clonotype was seen at least ten times. The rearrangement uses TRBV9 and TRBJ2-1; 7 bases are shared with TRBD2. V lost 4 bases to trimming and J lost 1 base; unmatched junction nucleotides: 5. CDR3 length: 15 amino acids. Germline-derived CDR1 and CDR2 are SGDLS and YYNGEE. The CDR3 sequence is CASSQLASSYNEQFF. In DNA, the CDR3 is TGTGCCAGCAGCCAACTAGCGTCATCCTACAATGAGCAGTTCTTC.

This clonotype showed up just a few times. V gene TRBV5-1 combines with J gene TRBJ2-5; maybe TRBD1 (5 bases). The CDR3 totals 15 residues. Germline V gene data show CDR1 as SGHRS and CDR2 as YFSETQ. The V end was cut by 4 bases, the J end by 2 bases, with 15 bases between. The CDR3 protein is CASSPSPTEQETQYF. CDR3 sequence (DNA): TGCGCCAGCAGCCCCTCCCCGACAGAACAAGAGACCCAGTACTTC.

The chain couples TRBV12-3 or TRBV12-4 to TRBJ2-2, with 11 bases fitting TRBD2. This CDR3 spans 17 amino acids. V shed 3 bases, J shed 4 bases, and the junction held 7 bases outside the gene matches. The DNA for the CDR3 is TGTGCCAGCAGTTTCCCTGGACTAGCGGGTCCCACCGGGGAGCTGTTTTTT. Protein sequence: CASSFPGLAGPTGELFF.

The V and J genes are TRBV7-9 and TRBJ2-2; 7 positions match TRBD2. CDR3 length: 15 residues. Germline V gives CDR1 SEHNR, CDR2 FQNEAQ (reference sequence). The J segment lost 0 bases and the V segment lost 5 bases, leaving 3 bases of the junction unmatched. The CDR3, as DNA: TGTGCCAGCAGCGAAGGACTAGCGAACACCGGGGAGCTGTTTTTT. Amino acid sequence: CASSEGLANTGELFF.

This clonotype was observed many times. V is TRBV28 and J is TRBJ1-1, with D possibly matching TRBD1 (5 bases). V was shortened by 6 bases and J by 2 bases, with 13 bases between the two germline ends. Looked up from germline, CDR1 is MDHEN and CDR2 is SYDVKM. The CDR3 covers 14 residues. Written as DNA, the CDR3 is TGTGCCAGCAGCCTAGGACAAATCAACACTGAAGCTTTCTTT. Protein: CASSLGQINTEAFF. Based on the CDR3 plus reference TRBV28 and TRBJ1-1, the full variable domain is DVKVTQSSRYLVKRTGEKVFLECVQDMDHENMFWYRQDPGLGLRLIYFSYDVKMKEKGDIPEGYSVSREKKERFSLILESASTNQTSMYLCASSLGQINTEAFFGQGTRLTVV.

This clonotype was found many times. V usage is TRBV4-2 and J usage is TRBJ2-1; D gene uncertain. The CDR3 is 13 amino acids. Trimming removed 0 bases from V and 2 bases from J, with 2 bases in between. Germline lookup yields CDR1 LGHNA and CDR2 YNFKEQ. DNA of the CDR3: TGTGCCAGCAGCCAAGACCCCTACAATGAGCAGTTCTTC. Its translation is CASSQDPYNEQFF.

The table lists this clonotype with a few counts. V and J are TRBV27 and TRBJ1-2, with D perhaps TRBD1 (6 bases). Trimming removed 3 bases from V and 4 bases from J, with 12 bases in between. The CDR3 covers 14 residues. Germline V gives CDR1 MNHEY, CDR2 SMNVEV (reference sequence). CDR3 loop: CASSLGRGGYGYTF. As DNA, the CDR3 is TGTGCCAGCAGTTTGGGCAGAGGGGGCTATGGCTACACCTTC.

This clonotype was seen repeatedly, ten times or more. This chain uses TRBV28 with TRBJ1-1; D is possibly TRBD1 (5 bases). Germline V CDR1 and CDR2: MDHEN, SYDVKM. V was shortened by 6 bases and J by 3 bases, with 11 bases between the two germline ends. The CDR3 spans 13 residues. The chain's CDR3 is CASRDIRDTEAFF. The DNA of the CDR3 is TGTGCCAGCAGAGACATCAGGGACACTGAAGCTTTCTTT.

This clonotype was counted many times. The CDR3 reads CASSPAGYEQYF. As DNA, the CDR3 is TGTGCCAGCAGCCCAGCAGGGTACGAGCAGTACTTC. The gene calls are TRBV7-2 and TRBJ2-7; D possibly corresponds to TRBD1 (5 bases). Deletions cut 5 bases from V and 4 bases from J, with 9 bases between. This CDR3 spans 12 amino acids. CDR1 is SGHTA, CDR2 FQGNSA, per germline. The full variable domain, rest sourced from reference TRBV7-2 and TRBJ2-7, is GAGVSQSPSNKVTEKGKDVELRCDPISGHTALYWYRQSLGQGLEFLIYFQGNSAPDKSGLPSDRFSAERTGGSVSTLTIQRTQQEDSAVYLCASSPAGYEQYFGPGTRLTVT.

This clonotype was detected ten times or more. The J gene is TRBJ2-1, the V gene TRBV6-1; 8 nucleotides align to TRBD2. CDR1 and CDR2 from the germline V gene are MNHNS and SASEGT. V was pared by 5 bases and J by 0 bases, with 12 bases of the junction left unmatched. The CDR3 sequence is 18 residues long. CDR3 sequence (DNA): TGTGCCAGCAGTCCATCGGGAGGGAGGCCTAGCTCCTACAATGAGCAGTTCTTC. It encodes CASSPSGGRPSSYNEQFF.

In this sample, this clonotype turned up a few times. The V call is TRBV20-1, the J call TRBJ2-5, with a tentative D call TRBD2 (6 bases). There are 14 residues in the CDR3. V lost 4 bases, J lost 5 bases, and 17 bases lay in between. The germline gives CDR1 DFQATT, CDR2 SNEGSKA (reference sequence). Here the CDR3 DNA reads TGCAGTGCTATTCATACGGGAGCTGTGGAGACCCAGTACTTC. Translated, it gives CSAIHTGAVETQYF.

This clonotype was detected many times. The chain couples TRBV12-3 or TRBV12-4 to TRBJ2-3; 11 bases match TRBD2. The CDR3 covers 15 residues. J was trimmed by 5 bases and V by 8 bases; bases with no gene match: 9. Written as DNA, the CDR3 is TGTGCCAGCCCACCCGGGACTAGCGGAAGAGATACGCAGTATTTT. Protein: CASPPGTSGRDTQYF.

This clonotype was observed at least ten times. V is TRBV5-1 and J is TRBJ2-2; the D gene could be TRBD1 or TRBD2 (6 bases each). The CDR3 runs to 16 residues. Germline V lookup: CDR1 SGHRS, CDR2 YFSETQ. V shed 4 bases and J shed 3 bases, with 16 bases lying between them. This CDR3 is CASSRGLTTDTGELFF. For the CDR3, the DNA is TGCGCCAGCAGCCGGGGGCTAACCACTGACACCGGGGAGCTGTTTTTT.